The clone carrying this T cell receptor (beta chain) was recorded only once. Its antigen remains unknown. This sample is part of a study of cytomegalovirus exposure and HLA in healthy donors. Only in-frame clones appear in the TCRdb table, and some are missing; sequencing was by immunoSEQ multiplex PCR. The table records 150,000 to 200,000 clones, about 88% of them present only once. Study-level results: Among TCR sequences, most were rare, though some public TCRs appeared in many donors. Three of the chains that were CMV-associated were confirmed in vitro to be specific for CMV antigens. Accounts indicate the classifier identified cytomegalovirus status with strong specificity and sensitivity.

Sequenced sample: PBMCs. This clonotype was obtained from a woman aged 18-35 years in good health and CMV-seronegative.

CDR3 nucleotide sequence: TGTGCCAGCAGTTACAACCTTGGGGGGACTAACTATGGCTACACCTTC. It specifies CASSYNLGGTNYGYTF. V usage is TRBV6-5 and J usage is TRBJ1-2; D is perhaps TRBD1 (5 bases). V gave up 2 bases and J gave up 0 bases, with 13 bases separating them. Germline CDR1 reads MNHEY; CDR2 reads SVGAGI. The CDR3 has 16 amino acids.